This T cell receptor (beta chain) was sequenced for a study of tumor T cells in aggressive B-cell lymphoma. TCRdb's copy holds only in-frame clones and misses some; the assay was immunoSEQ multiplex PCR. The data show 1,500 to 2,000 clones, about 89% seen once. The germline CDR1 and CDR2 sequences are SGHRS and YFSETQ. Deletions cut 4 bases from V and 9 bases from J, with 16 bases between. This CDR3 has 13 residues. The TCR comes from an adult with diffuse large B cell lymphoma. The sample comprised tumor tissue. This chain connects TRBV5-1 to TRBJ1-2; D may be TRBD1 (6 bases). CDR3 in DNA: TGCGCCAGCAGCCCCGGGTCAGGGGATCGCTACACCTTC. Encoded protein: CASSPGSGDRYTF.